This T cell receptor beta chain is drawn from a study of naive and memory T cell subsets. This clonotype was picked up a small number of times. CMV status came from CD4+ T cell IFNgamma after overnight CMV lysate stimulation of fresh PBMCs. Four subsets defined by CD45RA and CD27 were sorted after CD3, CD4, CD8 and live/dead staining. V gave up 1 base and J gave up 1 base, with 9 bases separating them. The germline V gene has CDR1 MNHNS and CDR2 SASEGT. This CDR3 has 15 residues. The beta constant-region primer was an equimolar mix of two oligonucleotides covering TRBC1 and TRBC2. TCRdb re-called the UMI-ligation and nested PCR reads through MiXCR, storing one row per CDR3 protein. The data contain roughly 91,000 distinct CDR3 sequences, around 13% of them singletons.

The sample taken for sequencing was central memory CD4+ T cells from blood. The V call is TRBV6-1, the J call TRBJ2-3; D is uncertain. The TCR originated in a human donor in good health. The CDR3 DNA follows: TGTGCCAGCAGTGAAGAGGAACGGGGCACAGATACGCAGTATTTT. It codes for CASSEEERGTDTQYF.